The sample holds a few counts of the clone carrying this TCR beta chain. V dropped 4 bases and J dropped 11 bases, with 14 bases sitting between them. The CDR3 length is 12 residues. Germline-derived CDR1 and CDR2 are MNHEY and SVGEGT. Only in-frame clones appear in the TCRdb table, and some are missing; sequencing was by immunoSEQ multiplex PCR. The repertoire holds around 200,000 clones, with 87% as singletons. The sample is drawn from a study of blood T cell repertoires in COVID-19. Background on the study: Nucleic acid was either cDNA or gDNA, and it came from T cells, B-cell-depleted T cells, or PBMCs.

This TCR derives from a man aged 60-69 years who had recovered from COVID-19. The chain carries TRBV6-2 or TRBV6-3 and TRBJ1-1; possible D gene TRBD1, 5 bases. Sequencing was done on a sample of peripheral blood. Here the CDR3 reads CASSSSGWVAFF. CDR3 DNA sequence: TGTGCCAGCAGTTCTTCAGGGTGGGTGGCTTTCTTT.